The source of this T cell receptor (beta chain) is a study of cytomegalovirus exposure and HLA in healthy donors. This CDR3 is 13 amino acids long. Germline values: CDR1 SGHDT, CDR2 YYEEEE. V lost 3 bases to trimming and J lost 3 bases; unmatched junction nucleotides: 2. The PCR used 60 Vbeta and 13 Jbeta primers. Original methodology: Later, an analysis found tens of millions of unique TCR beta chains, and about 10 million of these were shared. The repertoire was sequenced with immunoSEQ multiplex PCR; TCRdb's copy has only in-frame clones and lacks some. V and J calls and clone size are as listed in that table; D and trimming were resolved from the DNA. The data hold around 130,000 clones, with 80% to 90% observed a single time.

The chain links TRBV5-6 to TRBJ2-5, with TRBD1 identical over 7 bases. Material for sequencing was PBMCs. This TCR was sampled from a woman aged 18-35 years in good health and CMV-seropositive. The CDR3 DNA reads TGTGCCAGCAGCTCGGGGACAGAAGAGACCCAGTACTTC. It encodes CASSSGTEETQYF.